Detailed here is one T cell receptor beta chain. Original processing notes: Scientists estimated how many nucleated cells there were by amplifying reference gene primers. Produced via immunoSEQ multiplex PCR; TCRdb's table is partial and in-frame only. The V and J calls and clone size come from that table; D and trimming were worked out from the DNA. Among 95,000 to 150,000 clones listed, under 90% were seen once. V lost 4 bases and J lost 0; bases outside the gene matches: 2. CDR3 length: 15 amino acids. CDR1 and CDR2 (germline): MRHNA, SNTAGT. The sample originates from a study of blood T cell repertoires in COVID-19. Study-wide context: Acute and convalescent COVID-19 samples came from the United States, Italy and Spain. PBMCs, B-cell-depleted T cells, or T cells provided the cDNA or gDNA that made up the material.

This receptor was identified in a woman in her 70s with acute or convalescent COVID-19. This chain connects TRBV6-4 to TRBJ2-1, with 8 nucleotides matching TRBD1. The sample was peripheral blood. CDR3 sequence (DNA): TGTGCCAGCAGTGGGGGGACAGGCTCCTACAATGAGCAGTTCTTC. Its translation: CASSGGTGSYNEQFF.